In its sample, the clone carrying this TCR beta chain was seen many times. MiXCR was run by TCRdb on the reads, yielding one entry per CDR3 protein. This table has fewer than 250,000 distinct CDR3 sequences, roughly 26% appearing once. This sample was included in a study of kidney transplant recipient with SARS-CoV-2 infection. The CDR3 is 14 residues long. Per germline, CDR1 SEHNR and CDR2 FQNEAQ (reference sequence). Trimming stripped 0 bases from V and 5 bases from J, with 8 bases between. This sequence joins TRBV7-9 and TRBJ2-1; possibly TRBD2 for D (6 bases). Here the sequenced sample was a blood sample, taken at baseline and between days 110 and 120 from a kidney transplant recipient. The origin of this receptor is a male patient in his 30s who had COVID-19 and was a kidney transplant recipient. Some T cells may be the graft donor's. CDR3: CASSLAGGNNEQFF. CDR3 DNA sequence: TGTGCCAGCAGCTTAGCGGGGGGAAACAATGAGCAGTTCTTC.